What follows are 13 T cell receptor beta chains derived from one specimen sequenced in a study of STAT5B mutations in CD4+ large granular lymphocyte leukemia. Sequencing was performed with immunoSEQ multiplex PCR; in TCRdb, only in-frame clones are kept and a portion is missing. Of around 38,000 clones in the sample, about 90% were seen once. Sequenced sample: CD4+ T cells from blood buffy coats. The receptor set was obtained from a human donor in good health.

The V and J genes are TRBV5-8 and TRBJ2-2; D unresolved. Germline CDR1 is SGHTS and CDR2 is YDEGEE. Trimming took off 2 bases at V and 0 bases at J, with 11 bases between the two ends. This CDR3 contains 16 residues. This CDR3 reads CASSLFGQANTGELFF. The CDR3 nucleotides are TGTGCCAGCAGCTTATTCGGCCAGGCGAACACCGGGGAGCTGTTTTTT.

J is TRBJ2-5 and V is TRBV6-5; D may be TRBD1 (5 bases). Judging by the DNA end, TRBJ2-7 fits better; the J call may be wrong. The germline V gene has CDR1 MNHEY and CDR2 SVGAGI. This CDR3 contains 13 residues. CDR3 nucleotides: TGTGCCAGCAGTGCAGGGATCTCCTACGAGCAGTACTTC. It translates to CASSAGISYEQYF.

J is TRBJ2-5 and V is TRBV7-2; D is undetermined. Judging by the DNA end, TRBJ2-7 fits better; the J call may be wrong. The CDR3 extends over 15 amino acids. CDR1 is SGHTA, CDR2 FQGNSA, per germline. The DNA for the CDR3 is TGTGCCAGCAGCTTAGCCGCAGCCCCATTGGGCGAGCAGTACTTC. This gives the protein CASSLAAAPLGEQYF.

CDR3 amino acids: CASSKASGRGWHEQFF. The CDR3 DNA sequence: TGTGCCAGCAGCAAAGCAAGCGGGAGGGGCTGGCATGAGCAGTTCTTC. The rearrangement uses TRBV7-2 and TRBJ2-1; 10 nucleotides match TRBD2. The length of the CDR3 is 16 residues. J lost 8 bases, V lost 5 bases, and 12 bases had no gene match. The germline CDR1 and CDR2 sequences are SGHTA and FQGNSA. Full variable domain (missing parts from reference TRBV7-2 and TRBJ2-1): GAGVSQSPSNKVTEKGKDVELRCDPISGHTALYWYRQSLGQGLEFLIYFQGNSAPDKSGLPSDRFSAERTGGSVSTLTIQRTQQEDSAVYLCASSKASGRGWHEQFFGPGTRLTVL.

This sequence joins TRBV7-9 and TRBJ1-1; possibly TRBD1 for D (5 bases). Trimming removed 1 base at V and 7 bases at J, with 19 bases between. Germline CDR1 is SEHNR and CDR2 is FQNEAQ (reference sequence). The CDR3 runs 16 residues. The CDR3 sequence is CASSLGTPGTENEAFF. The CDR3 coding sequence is TGTGCCAGCAGCTTAGGAACCCCCGGGACCGAAAATGAAGCTTTCTTT.

As DNA, the CDR3 is TGTGCCAGCAGCTTAAACGGGAACAAAGAGACCCAGTACTTC. The encoded protein is CASSLNGNKETQYF. This chain joins TRBV11-3 and TRBJ2-5; a weak D match, TRBD2 (5 bases). Trimming pared 2 bases from V and 3 bases from J, leaving 10 bases between. The CDR3 loop spans 14 amino acids. Germline CDR1 reads SGHNT; CDR2 reads YENEEA.

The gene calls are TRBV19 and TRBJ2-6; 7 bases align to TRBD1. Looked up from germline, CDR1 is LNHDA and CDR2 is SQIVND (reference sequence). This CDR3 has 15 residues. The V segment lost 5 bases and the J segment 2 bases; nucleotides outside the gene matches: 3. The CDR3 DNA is TGTGCCAGTAGTCTCACAGGGGCTGGGGCCAACGTCCTGACTTTC. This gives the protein CASSLTGAGANVLTF.

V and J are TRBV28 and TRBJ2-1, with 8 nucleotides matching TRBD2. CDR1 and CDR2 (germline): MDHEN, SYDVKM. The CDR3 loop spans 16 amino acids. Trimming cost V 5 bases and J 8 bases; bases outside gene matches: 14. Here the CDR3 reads CASSRTGTRGFDEQFF. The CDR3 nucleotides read TGTGCCAGCAGTCGAACCGGGACTAGGGGATTCGATGAGCAGTTCTTC.

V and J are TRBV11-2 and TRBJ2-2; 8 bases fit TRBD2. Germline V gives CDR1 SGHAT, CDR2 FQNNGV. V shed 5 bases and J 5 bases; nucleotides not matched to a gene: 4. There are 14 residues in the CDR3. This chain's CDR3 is CASSIPSGTGELFF. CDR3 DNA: TGTGCCAGCAGCATACCTAGCGGGACCGGGGAGCTGTTTTTT.

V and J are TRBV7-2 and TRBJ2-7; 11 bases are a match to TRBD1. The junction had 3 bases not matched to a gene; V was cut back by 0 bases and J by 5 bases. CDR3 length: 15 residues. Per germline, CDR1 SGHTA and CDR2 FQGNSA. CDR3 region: CASSLARTGGNEQYF. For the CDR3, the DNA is TGTGCCAGCAGCTTAGCTCGGACAGGGGGCAACGAGCAGTACTTC.

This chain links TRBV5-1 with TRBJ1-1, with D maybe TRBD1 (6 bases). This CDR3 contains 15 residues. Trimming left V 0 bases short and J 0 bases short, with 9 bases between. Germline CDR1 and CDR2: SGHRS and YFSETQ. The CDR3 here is CASSLGGTMNTEAFF. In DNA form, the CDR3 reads TGCGCCAGCAGCTTGGGAGGGACAATGAACACTGAAGCTTTCTTT.

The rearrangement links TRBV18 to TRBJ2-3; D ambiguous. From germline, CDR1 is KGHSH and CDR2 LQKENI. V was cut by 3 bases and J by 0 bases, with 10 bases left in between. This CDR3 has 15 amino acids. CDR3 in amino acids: CASSPLGSSTDTQYF. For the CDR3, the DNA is TGTGCCAGCTCACCCCTAGGTTCTAGCACAGATACGCAGTATTTT.

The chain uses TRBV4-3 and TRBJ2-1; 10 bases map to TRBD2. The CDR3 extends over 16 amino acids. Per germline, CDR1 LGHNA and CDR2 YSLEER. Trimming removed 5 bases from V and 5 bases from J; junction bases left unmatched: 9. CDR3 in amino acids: CASSKLAGDLDNEQFF. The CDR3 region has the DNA TGCGCCAGCAGCAAGCTAGCGGGAGACCTTGACAATGAGCAGTTCTTC.